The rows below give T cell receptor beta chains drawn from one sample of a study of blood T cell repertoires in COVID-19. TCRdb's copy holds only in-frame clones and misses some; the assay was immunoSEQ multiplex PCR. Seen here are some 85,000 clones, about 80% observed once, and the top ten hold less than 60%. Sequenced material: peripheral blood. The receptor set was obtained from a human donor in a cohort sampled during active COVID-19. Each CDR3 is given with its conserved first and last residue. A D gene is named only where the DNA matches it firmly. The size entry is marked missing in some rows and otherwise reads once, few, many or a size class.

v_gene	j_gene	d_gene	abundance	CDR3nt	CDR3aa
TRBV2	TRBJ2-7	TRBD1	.	TGTGCCAGCAGCCTAAAGGGGGCCTCCTACGAGCAGTACTTC	CASSLKGASYEQYF
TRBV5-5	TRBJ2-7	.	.	TGTGCCAGCAGCGTGGGGCTCTACGAGCAGTACTTC	CASSVGLYEQYF
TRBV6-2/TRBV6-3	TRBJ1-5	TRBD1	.	TGTGCCAGCAGCCGGGGACAGAAGGCCAATCAGCCCCAGCATTTT	CASSRGQKANQPQHF
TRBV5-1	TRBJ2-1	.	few	TGCGCCACAACCAGGGACAATGAGCAGTTCTTC	CATTRDNEQFF
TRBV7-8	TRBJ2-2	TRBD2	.	TGTGCCAGCAGTTCAAAACTAGCGGGAGACCCCTACGGGGAGCTGTTTTTT	CASSSKLAGDPYGELFF
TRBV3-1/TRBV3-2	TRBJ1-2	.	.	TGTGCCAGCAGCCAAGCTGGAGGGTTCTATGGCTACACCTTC	CASSQAGGFYGYTF
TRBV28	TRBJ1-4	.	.	TGTGCCAGCAGTTCAACATGGGAGAATGAAAAACTGTTTTTT	CASSSTWENEKLFF
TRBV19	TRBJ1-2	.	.	TGTGCCAGTAGTACGCAGGGGTACGCAGCTGGCTACACCTTC	CASSTQGYAAGYTF
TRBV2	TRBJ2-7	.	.	TGTGCCAGCAGTGTGGGGGGGCACTACGAGCAGTACTTC	CASSVGGHYEQYF
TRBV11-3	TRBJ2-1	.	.	TGTGCCAGCAGCTTAGAGTCCGACAATGAGCAGTTCTTC	CASSLESDNEQFF
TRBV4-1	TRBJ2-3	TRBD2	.	TGCGCCAGCAGCCAAGGGTTAAGAGCGGGAGGCACAGATACGCAGTATTTT	CASSQGLRAGGTDTQYF
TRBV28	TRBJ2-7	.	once	TGTGCCAGCAGATCAACCGGGACTCCCTCATACGAGCAGTACTTC	CASRSTGTPSYEQYF
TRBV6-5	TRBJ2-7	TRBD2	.	TGTGCCACCGGCCTGTTCGGGAGGCCCGAGGGGGAGCAGTACTTC	CATGLFGRPEGEQYF
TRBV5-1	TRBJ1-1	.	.	TGCGCCAGCAGCTTGGCAGGCCAGGGGTGGACTGAAGCTTTCTTT	CASSLAGQGWTEAFF
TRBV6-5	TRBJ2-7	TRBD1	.	TGTGCCAGCAGTCACCGGACAGGGCTAGGCGAGCAGTACTTC	CASSHRTGLGEQYF
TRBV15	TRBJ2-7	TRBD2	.	TGTGCCACCAGCACTGGTCCGGTGCCTAGCGGAGGGATCGAGCAGTACTTC	CATSTGPVPSGGIEQYF
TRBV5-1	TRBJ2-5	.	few	TGCGCCAGCAGCTCCGATTCCGGACAGCGTCACCAAGAGACCCAGTACTTC	CASSSDSGQRHQETQYF
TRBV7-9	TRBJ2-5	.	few	TGTGCCAGCAGCTTAGGGCCCGGAGGGACCCAGTACTTC	CASSLGPGGTQYF
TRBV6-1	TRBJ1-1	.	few	TGTGCCAGCAGTGAATTCGGGGGAGCTTTCTTT	CASSEFGGAFF
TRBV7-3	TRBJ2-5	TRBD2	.	TGTGCCAGCAGCTTAGAGTTTTCGGCGGGAGGGCATCGGGGAACCCAGTACTTC	CASSLEFSAGGHRGTQYF
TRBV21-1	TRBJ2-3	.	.	TGTGCCAGCAGCAACGGGCAGGGTGGTCACACAGATACGCAGTATTTT	CASSNGQGGHTDTQYF
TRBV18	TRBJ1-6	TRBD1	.	TGTGCCAGCTCACCAGTTGACAGGGGAATAAATTCACCCCTCCACTTT	CASSPVDRGINSPLHF
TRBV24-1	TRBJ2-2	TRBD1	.	TGTGCCACCGAATTAGGGGGCTTCGACACCGGGGAGCTGTTTTTT	CATELGGFDTGELFF
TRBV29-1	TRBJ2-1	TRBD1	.	TGCAGCGTTGAAAAGGGGACAGGGTTATTTGGCAATGAGCAGTTCTTC	CSVEKGTGLFGNEQFF
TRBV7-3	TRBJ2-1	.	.	TGTGCCAGCAGCCTACGGTCCAGGGCGAATGAGCAGTTCTTC	CASSLRSRANEQFF
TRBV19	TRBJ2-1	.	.	TGTGCCAGTAGTTTAAAAAGCGGTAACTACAATGAGCAGTTCTTC	CASSLKSGNYNEQFF
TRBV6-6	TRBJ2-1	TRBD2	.	TGTGCCAGCAGCCCACTAGCGGGAGAATCCTACAATGAGCAGTTCTTC	CASSPLAGESYNEQFF
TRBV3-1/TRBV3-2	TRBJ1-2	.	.	TGTGCCAGCAGCCAAGCAGGCGGGTATGGCTACACCTTC	CASSQAGGYGYTF
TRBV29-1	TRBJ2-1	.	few	TGCAGCGCAAAAGCCGGTGGCGGCTCCTACAATGAGCAGTTCTTC	CSAKAGGGSYNEQFF
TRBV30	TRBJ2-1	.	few	TGTGCCTGGAGTCTTGTACTAGCCCGGGATGAGCAGTTCTTC	CAWSLVLARDEQFF
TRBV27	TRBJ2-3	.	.	TGTGCCAGCAGTTTACGCGGGGTCCAAGGTCCAGATACGCAGTATTTT	CASSLRGVQGPDTQYF
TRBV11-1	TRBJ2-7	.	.	TGTGCCAGCAGCTTAGGAGTAGGGAGCTTTGGCGAGCAGTACTTC	CASSLGVGSFGEQYF
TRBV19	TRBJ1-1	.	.	TGTGCCAGTAGCCCCACCGGGGGATGGAACACTGAAGCTTTCTTT	CASSPTGGWNTEAFF
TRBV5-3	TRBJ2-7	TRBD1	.	TGTGCCAGAAGCATACAGGGGGGAGCCTACGAGCAGTACTTC	CARSIQGGAYEQYF
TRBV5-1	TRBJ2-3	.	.	TGCGCCAGCAGCTTGACAGGGTGGGGCACAGATACGCAGTATTTT	CASSLTGWGTDTQYF
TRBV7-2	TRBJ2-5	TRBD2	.	TGTGCCAGCAGCCCTAGCGGGAGGGCGGGGGAGACCCAGTACTTC	CASSPSGRAGETQYF
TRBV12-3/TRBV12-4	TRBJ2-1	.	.	TGTGCCAGCAGTTTAGTCGGCAATGAGCAGTTCTTC	CASSLVGNEQFF
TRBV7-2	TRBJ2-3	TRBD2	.	TGTGCCAGCAGCCCGATGGGTAGCGGGAGATCAGATACGCAGTATTTT	CASSPMGSGRSDTQYF
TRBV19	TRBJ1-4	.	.	TGTGCCAGTTCCTATCGAGGGACTAATGAAAAACTGTTTTTT	CASSYRGTNEKLFF
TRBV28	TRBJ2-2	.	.	TGTGCCAGCAGTTTCAACACCGCGAACACCGGGGAGCTGTTTTTT	CASSFNTANTGELFF
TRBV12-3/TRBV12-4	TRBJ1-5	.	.	TGTGCCAGCAGAGGGGTGTCCCAGCATTTT	CASRGVSQHF
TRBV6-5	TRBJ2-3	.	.	TGTGCCAGCCTACTAGCAGCAAGCACAGATACGCAGTATTTT	CASLLAASTDTQYF
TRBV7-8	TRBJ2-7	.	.	TGTGCCAGCAGCTTATTGATTAGCGGACACCTCTACGAGCAGTACTTC	CASSLLISGHLYEQYF
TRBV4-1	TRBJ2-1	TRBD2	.	TGCGCCAGCAGCCAAGAGGAAGCGGGATCTAATGAGCAGTTCTTC	CASSQEEAGSNEQFF
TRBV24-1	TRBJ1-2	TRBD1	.	TGTGCCACCAGTGATAAAGACAGGGTCTATGGCTACACCTTC	CATSDKDRVYGYTF
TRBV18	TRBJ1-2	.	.	TGTGCCAGCTCACCAGAATTGGGCAGGGCCAATGGCTACACCTTC	CASSPELGRANGYTF